This TCR beta chain is drawn from a study of PD-1 blockade in classical Hodgkin lymphoma. Study context: Patients were infused with nivolumab 3 mg/kg every 2 weeks. Study-level results: Diversity similar to that of newly diagnosed patients was seen at baseline in complete responders. By C4D1 there was a significant rise in CD4+ TCR diversity but not in CD8+ TCR diversity.

Germline CDR1 reads MNHEY; CDR2 reads SMNVEV (reference sequence). After removal of 4 bases from V and 8 bases from J, the junction contained 4 bases not matched to a gene. This CDR3 has 13 residues. With respect to this clone: The antigen remains undetermined.

Libraries were prepared by immunoSEQ multiplex PCR; TCRdb keeps only in-frame clonotypes and omits some of them. The sample carries 20,000 or so clones, 83% recorded once. The time point denotes: cycle 4 day 1 (C4D1), after less than 7 weeks of nivolumab. With no exception, relapse followed autologous stem cell transplantation in all patients, and brentuximab vedotin exposure varied. Negative selection with magnetic separation was used to purify CD4+ T cells from thawed PBMCs. Specimen: CD4+ T cells from blood, collected before the fourth cycle of nivolumab. This chain uses TRBV27 with TRBJ2-1, with 8 bases matching TRBD2. This receptor was identified in a human donor with classical Hodgkin lymphoma. The CDR3 nucleotides read TGTGCCAGCAGTTCTCTAGCGGGTGATGAGCAGTTCTTC. It encodes CASSSLAGDEQFF.